These 28 T cell receptor beta chains were sequenced from one sample in a study of early T cells in non-severe SARS-CoV-2 infection (dated by TCRdb to the early 2020s). The library came from 5' RACE. Sequenced using a NextSeq 500. The raw public data were reprocessed by TCRdb itself: fastp quality trimming at Q25, MiXCR clonotype calling, in-frame beta chains only. Records with the same CDR3 protein are collapsed into one entry carrying the most frequent genes and DNA. For this sample there are 29,000 or so distinct CDR3 sequences; roughly 4.3% appear just once. The ten largest clones take up less than 7.5% of the sample. The source material was whole blood. These receptors came from an adult who was a healthcare worker with PCR-confirmed SARS-CoV-2 infection or an uninfected control (not recorded which).

This clonotype was picked up many times. The V call is TRBV23-1, the J call TRBJ2-2, with 9 bases lining up with TRBD1. TRBV23-1 is reported as an ORF; its role is uncertain. After removal of 3 bases from V and 1 base from J, the junction contained 6 bases not matched to a gene. The length of the CDR3 is 17 residues. The CDR3 region has the DNA TGCGCCAGCAGTCACCCCGGGACAGGGATGAACACCGGGGAGCTGTTTTTT. Its translation: CASSHPGTGMNTGELFF.

The CDR3 protein is CATSRDRGAGELFF. The CDR3 nucleotides are TGTGCCACATCCCGGGACAGGGGAGCCGGGGAGCTGTTTTTT. The chain couples TRBV19 to TRBJ2-2, with TRBD1 matching 10 bases. Germline-derived CDR1 and CDR2 are LNHDA and SQIVND (reference sequence). The J segment lost 6 bases and the V segment lost 10 bases, leaving 8 bases of the junction unmatched. The CDR3 is 14 residues long.

This clonotype was observed at least ten times. The DNA of the CDR3 is TGTGCCAGCAGCAACCTGGGCGGTTTTGGTGAGCAGTTCTTC. Protein: CASSNLGGFGEQFF. The V and J genes are TRBV11-1 and TRBJ2-1; D is uncertain. This CDR3 is 14 amino acids long. V was shortened by 5 bases and J by 9 bases, with 17 bases between the two germline ends. Germline CDR1 reads SGHAT; CDR2 reads FQDESV (reference sequence).

The sample holds many counts of this clonotype. This chain uses TRBV15 with TRBJ1-2, with D perhaps TRBD1 (5 bases). The CDR3 totals 14 residues. The germline V gene encodes CDR1 LNHNV and CDR2 YYDKDF (reference sequence). The germline V and J ends were trimmed by 6 bases and 4 bases, with 15 bases remaining between them. As DNA, the CDR3 is TGTGCCACCAGGGCGGGAGGGGACCCCTATGGCTACACCTTC. Residues: CATRAGGDPYGYTF.

This clonotype was detected ten times or more. The rearrangement links TRBV7-9 to TRBJ2-4; D might be TRBD2 (6 bases). V shed 1 base and J shed 4 bases, with 8 bases lying between them. The CDR3 has 14 residues. Germline V gene lookup returns CDR1 SEHNR and CDR2 FQNEAQ (reference sequence). CDR3 nucleotides: TGTGCCAGCAGCTTAGTAGGAGGGAAAAACATTCAGTACTTC. Translating it yields CASSLVGGKNIQYF.

This clonotype was seen many times. The genes are TRBV20-1 and TRBJ1-6, with a weak D call TRBD1 (5 bases). Trimming removed 7 bases from V and 0 bases from J, with 10 bases in between. The CDR3 is 14 amino acids. The germline gives CDR1 DFQATT, CDR2 SNEGSKA (reference sequence). CDR3 coding DNA: TGCAGTGTGCGGGGGAGCTCCTATAATTCACCCCTCCACTTT. It translates to CSVRGSSYNSPLHF.

Many counts were recorded for this clonotype. Written as DNA, the CDR3 is TGTGCCAGCAGCGTAGGGGGCCTAGCGGTCAATGAGCAGTTCTTC. Its protein is CASSVGGLAVNEQFF. V is TRBV9 and J is TRBJ2-1; 7 bases match TRBD2. V lost 0 bases to trimming and J lost 6 bases; unmatched junction nucleotides: 6. This CDR3 region has 15 residues. Germline CDR1 and CDR2: SGDLS and YYNGEE.

Many counts were recorded for this clonotype. The chain joins TRBV24-1 to TRBJ2-1; TRBD1 aligns across 8 bases. CDR3 size: 14 residues. Germline V gene sequence: CDR1 KGHDR, CDR2 SFDVKD. After removal of 3 bases from V and 6 bases from J, the junction contained 3 bases not matched to a gene. CDR3 DNA: TGTGCCACCAGTGATCCCACAGGGGGCAATGAGCAGTTCTTC. It specifies CATSDPTGGNEQFF.

In this sample, this clonotype turned up many times. The chain recombines TRBV12-3 or TRBV12-4 with TRBJ2-4, with D hard to call. The V end was cut by 3 bases, the J end by 6 bases, with 12 bases between. The CDR3 is made up of 14 amino acids. The CDR3 DNA is TGTGCCAGCAGTTTTCTGGCCAGTGGAAACATTCAGTACTTC. Protein: CASSFLASGNIQYF.

This sequence joins TRBV6-1 and TRBJ2-3, with D possibly matching TRBD1 (6 bases). This CDR3 is built from 15 residues. The germline V and J ends were trimmed by 5 bases and 6 bases, with 18 bases remaining between them. CDR1 and CDR2 from the germline V gene are MNHNS and SASEGT. DNA for the CDR3: TGTGCCAGCAGTCCAGGATTACAGGGACGGGATACGCAGTATTTT. It yields the protein CASSPGLQGRDTQYF.

A few counts support this clonotype. The chain couples TRBV30 to TRBJ1-3; D remains ambiguous. Germline V gene data show CDR1 as GTSNPN and CDR2 as SVGIG (reference sequence). V shed 8 bases and J shed 2 bases, with 16 bases lying between them. This CDR3 is 14 amino acids long. The CDR3 sequence: CARGRPKAGNTIYF. The CDR3, as DNA: TGTGCCCGAGGGAGGCCCAAAGCTGGAAACACCATATATTTT.

This clonotype was seen many times. The CDR3 sequence is CASSQTLTGGSQPQHF. For the CDR3, the DNA is TGCGCCAGCAGCCAAACCTTGACAGGGGGCAGTCAGCCCCAGCATTTT. This chain links TRBV4-1 with TRBJ1-5, with TRBD1 identical over 10 bases. In germline, CDR1 is MGHRA, CDR2 YSYEKL. The CDR3 loop spans 16 amino acids. Unmatched junction bases numbered 7, after V lost 2 bases and J lost 6 bases.

This clonotype was counted at least ten times. This rearrangement joins TRBV20-1 to TRBJ2-7; 8 bases match TRBD2. Trimming at V came to 5 bases and at J to 6 bases, leaving 6 bases not matched to a gene. This CDR3 is 12 amino acids long. CDR1 is DFQATT, CDR2 SNEGSKA, per germline (reference sequence). The CDR3 DNA reads TGCAGTGCTGGCGGGACTAGATCCGAGCAGTACTTC. Its translation: CSAGGTRSEQYF.

This clonotype was observed many times. The rearrangement uses TRBV5-1 and TRBJ2-7; D gene uncertain. The germline gives CDR1 SGHRS, CDR2 YFSETQ. The CDR3 contains 13 residues. With 0 bases removed from V and 3 bases from J, the gap between germline ends came to 7 bases. CDR3 sequence (DNA): TGCGCCAGCAGCTTGGATGACGTCTACGAGCAGTACTTC. Protein product: CASSLDDVYEQYF.

The chain uses TRBV7-2 and TRBJ2-7; TRBD2 aligns across 10 bases. J lost 3 bases, V lost 3 bases, and 8 bases had no gene match. CDR1 and CDR2 from the germline V gene are SGHTA and FQGNSA. The length of the CDR3 is 16 residues. The CDR3 loop is CASSFRTSGTYYEQYF. CDR3 bases: TGTGCCAGCAGCTTTCGGACTAGCGGCACCTACTACGAGCAGTACTTC. Full variable domain (remainder filled in from reference TRBV7-2 and TRBJ2-7): GAGVSQSPSNKVTEKGKDVELRCDPISGHTALYWYRQSLGQGLEFLIYFQGNSAPDKSGLPSDRFSAERTGGSVSTLTIQRTQQEDSAVYLCASSFRTSGTYYEQYFGPGTRLTVT.

The sample holds a few counts of this clonotype. This clone may be a read error of a much larger clone one base away. The chain carries TRBV6-1 and TRBJ1-4; 8 positions agree with TRBD1. Germline values: CDR1 MNHNS, CDR2 SASEGT. CDR3 length equals 19 residues. The CDR3 sequence is CASNEALFGQGDYNEKLFF. The CDR3 nucleotides are TGTGCCAGCAATGAAGCGCTTTTCGGACAGGGTGATTACAATGAAAAACTGTTTTTT.

This clonotype was seen repeatedly, ten times or more. The chain couples TRBV15 to TRBJ1-3; D uncertain. Trimming took 0 bases from V and 3 from J, leaving 12 bases between them. CDR1 is LNHNV, CDR2 YYDKDF, per germline (reference sequence). This CDR3 is 16 amino acids long. The CDR3 is CATSREKGIDGNTIYF. The CDR3 region has the DNA TGTGCCACCAGCAGAGAAAAGGGAATAGATGGAAACACCATATATTTT.

The table lists this clonotype with many counts. The rearrangement joins TRBV6-2 or TRBV6-3 to TRBJ2-1; D is tentatively TRBD1 or TRBD2 (5 bases each). V lost 4 bases and J 5 bases, leaving 18 bases between the germline ends. This CDR3 has 16 residues. The germline gives CDR1 MNHEY, CDR2 SVGEGT. The CDR3 region is CASSSVRDQGNNEQFF. CDR3 in DNA: TGTGCCAGCAGTTCTGTTCGGGACCAAGGTAACAATGAGCAGTTCTTC.

This clonotype appeared many times. The chain has TRBV30 and TRBJ1-6, with 8 bases that match TRBD1. J lost 7 bases, V lost 7 bases, and 6 bases had no gene match. The CDR3 totals 13 residues. The V gene's germline CDR1 is GTSNPN and CDR2 SVGIG (reference sequence). CDR3 region: CAYSRQGNSPLHF. DNA for the CDR3: TGTGCCTACTCAAGACAGGGGAATTCACCCCTCCACTTT.

CDR3: CASSFTGHEQYF. DNA of the CDR3: TGCGCCAGCAGCTTTACGGGGCACGAGCAGTACTTC. The V gene is TRBV5-1, the J gene TRBJ2-7; possibly TRBD1 or TRBD2 for D (5 bases each). The germline V and J ends were trimmed by 2 bases and 5 bases, with 8 bases remaining between them. The CDR3 covers 12 residues. Looked up from germline, CDR1 is SGHRS and CDR2 is YFSETQ.

CDR3 sequence reads: CASSQDRGSMYEQYF. The CDR3, as DNA: TGCGCCAGCAGCCAAGATCGGGGGTCGATGTACGAGCAGTACTTC. The chain employs TRBV4-1 and TRBJ2-7, with a weak D call TRBD2 (6 bases). The germline CDR1 and CDR2 sequences are MGHRA and YSYEKL. The CDR3 runs 15 residues. Trimming removed 0 bases from V and 4 bases from J, with 13 bases in between.

Ten or more counts support this clonotype. V gene TRBV15 combines with J gene TRBJ2-1, with TRBD2 identical over 9 bases. Germline CDR1 and CDR2: LNHNV and YYDKDF (reference sequence). This CDR3 spans 17 amino acids. Trimming at V came to 6 bases and at J to 7 bases, leaving 16 bases not matched to a gene. The CDR3: CATRDGGGRAWGNEQFF. The CDR3 DNA follows: TGTGCCACCAGAGACGGAGGCGGGAGGGCCTGGGGTAATGAGCAGTTCTTC.

This clonotype was seen only a few times. The gene calls are TRBV7-9 and TRBJ2-7; 7 positions agree with TRBD1. V lost 2 bases and J lost 7; bases outside the gene matches: 8. The CDR3 has 14 residues. CDR1 is SEHNR, CDR2 FQNEAQ, per germline (reference sequence). CDR3 residues: CASSLHTGVREQYF. CDR3 coding DNA: TGTGCCAGCAGCTTACATACAGGGGTGAGGGAGCAGTACTTC. The full variable domain, rest sourced from reference TRBV7-9 and TRBJ2-7, is DTGVSQNPRHKITKRGQNVTFRCDPISEHNRLYWYRQTLGQGPEFLTYFQNEAQLEKSRLLSDRFSAERPKGSFSTLEIQRTEQGDSAMYLCASSLHTGVREQYFGPGTRLTVT.

There are many counts of this clonotype. The rearrangement joins TRBV5-1 to TRBJ1-1; TRBD1 agrees at 7 bases. Per the germline V gene, CDR1 is SGHRS and CDR2 is YFSETQ. The CDR3 totals 15 residues. The V and J ends lost 4 bases and 7 bases, in that order; junction bases with no gene match: 13. CDR3 DNA: TGCGCCAGCAGCAGACTAGGGACAGTGGGGCTTGAAGCTTTCTTT. Protein sequence: CASSRLGTVGLEAFF.

The chain carries TRBV2 and TRBJ2-2; weak D call: TRBD2 (6 bases). V was cut by 3 bases and J by 6 bases, with 8 bases left in between. Germline V gives CDR1 SNHLY, CDR2 FYNNEI. The CDR3 contains 13 residues. CDR3 region: CASSETRPGELFF. The CDR3 nucleotides read TGTGCCAGCAGTGAGACTAGACCCGGGGAGCTGTTTTTT.

This clonotype was detected ten times or more. The chain is built from TRBV29-1 and TRBJ2-1, with a possible D match to TRBD1 (5 bases). The CDR3 runs to 15 residues. CDR1 and CDR2 from the germline V gene are SQVTM and ANQGSEA. Trimming took off 2 bases at V and 4 bases at J, with 15 bases between the two ends. The CDR3 loop is CSVERGRVVYNEQFF. CDR3 DNA sequence: TGCAGCGTTGAAAGGGGCAGGGTGGTATACAATGAGCAGTTCTTC.

This clonotype showed up many times. The chain combines TRBV12-3 or TRBV12-4 with TRBJ1-1; 9 bases align to TRBD1. This CDR3 has 13 amino acids. Losses at the gene ends were 6 bases for V and 5 bases for J; bases not matched to a gene: 4. CDR3 in amino acids: CASSYDRGTEAFF. In DNA form, the CDR3 reads TGTGCCAGCAGCTACGACAGGGGGACTGAAGCTTTCTTT.

The CDR3 sequence is CASSLRVPGELFF. The CDR3 nucleotides read TGTGCCAGCAGTTTAAGGGTACCCGGGGAGCTGTTTTTT. The genes are TRBV12-3 or TRBV12-4 and TRBJ2-2; D gene uncertain. The germline V and J ends were trimmed by 2 bases and 6 bases, with 7 bases remaining between them. There are 13 residues in the CDR3.